A selection of T cell receptor beta chains follows, all from one sample in a study of blood T cells in healthy people across ages. TCRdb reprocessed the 5' RACE reads via MiXCR and lists one record per CDR3 protein. The profile shows 1,300,000 or so distinct CDR3 sequences, roughly 60% of them singletons. The specimen sequenced was blood. All receptors derive from a man between 18 and 35 years old in good health. Each CDR3 is given with its conserved first and last residue. Each record gives: CDR3 protein, CDR3 DNA, V gene, clone size, J gene, D gene. The D gene is left open where the match is weak. Size tells how often a clone was seen (once, few, many) or the class of an expanded clone, and some rows leave it out.

CDR3 protein: CASSIDNEQFF
CDR3 DNA: TGCGCCAGCAGCATAGACAATGAGCAGTTCTTC
V gene: TRBV5-1
clone size: few
J gene: TRBJ2-1
D gene: .

CDR3 protein: CSAYSGAAYNEQFF
CDR3 DNA: TGCAGTGCTTATTCCGGGGCAGCTTACAATGAGCAGTTCTTC
V gene: TRBV20-1
clone size: .
J gene: TRBJ2-1
D gene: .

CDR3 protein: CASSSFSGGSYNEQFF
CDR3 DNA: TGTGCCAGCAGTTCCTTTAGCGGGGGTTCGTACAATGAGCAGTTCTTC
V gene: TRBV12-3/TRBV12-4
clone size: few
J gene: TRBJ2-1
D gene: TRBD2

CDR3 protein: CASSEALPGQGYEQYF
CDR3 DNA: TGTGCCAGCAGTGAAGCGCTTCCGGGACAGGGATACGAGCAGTACTTC
V gene: TRBV6-1
clone size: .
J gene: TRBJ2-7
D gene: TRBD1

CDR3 protein: CASSVRDRTEAFF
CDR3 DNA: TGTGCCAGCAGTGTACGGGACAGAACTGAAGCTTTCTTT
V gene: TRBV12-3/TRBV12-4
clone size: .
J gene: TRBJ1-1
D gene: TRBD1

CDR3 protein: CASSPQRGGTDTQYF
CDR3 DNA: TGTGCCAGCAGTCCGCAGCGGGGGGGCACAGATACGCAGTATTTT
V gene: TRBV28
clone size: .
J gene: TRBJ2-3
D gene: TRBD2

CDR3 protein: CASSYGEGTETQYF
CDR3 DNA: TGTGCCAGCAGTTACGGTGAGGGGACAGAGACCCAGTACTTC
V gene: TRBV6-5
clone size: .
J gene: TRBJ2-5
D gene: .

CDR3 protein: CASSLEWTSGGSSYNEQFF
CDR3 DNA: TGTGCCAGCAGCTTAGAATGGACTAGCGGGGGGAGTTCCTACAATGAGCAGTTCTTC
V gene: TRBV7-9
clone size: .
J gene: TRBJ2-1
D gene: TRBD2

CDR3 protein: CASSQDILRASHEQFF
CDR3 DNA: TGTGCCAGCAGCCAAGATATCCTCAGGGCGTCCCATGAGCAGTTCTTC
V gene: TRBV4-2
clone size: once
J gene: TRBJ2-1
D gene: .

CDR3 protein: CASSFVYGEQYF
CDR3 DNA: TGTGCCAGCAGTTTTGTTTATGGGGAGCAGTACTTC
V gene: TRBV28
clone size: .
J gene: TRBJ2-4
D gene: .

CDR3 protein: CASSSIGGTTYEQYF
CDR3 DNA: TGTGCCAGCAGCTCCATCGGGGGGACAACCTACGAGCAGTACTTC
V gene: TRBV7-2
clone size: .
J gene: TRBJ2-7
D gene: .

CDR3 protein: CASSPERESAYNEQYF
CDR3 DNA: TGTGCCAGCAGCCCCGAGCGGGAGTCGGCCTACAATGAGCAGTACTTC
V gene: TRBV27
clone size: .
J gene: TRBJ2-7
D gene: TRBD2

CDR3 protein: CVSSEWSQSDSPPHF
CDR3 DNA: TGTGTCAGCAGTGAGTGGAGCCAGTCTGATTCACCCCCCCACTTT
V gene: TRBV6-1
clone size: .
J gene: TRBJ1-6
D gene: .

CDR3 protein: CASSSPGQINSPLHF
CDR3 DNA: TGTGCCAGCAGTTCCCCGGGACAGATTAATTCACCCCTCCACTTT
V gene: TRBV28
clone size: .
J gene: TRBJ1-6
D gene: TRBD1

CDR3 protein: CASSFKASLNQETQYF
CDR3 DNA: TGTGCCAGCAGTTTTAAGGCTAGCCTCAACCAAGAGACCCAGTACTTC
V gene: TRBV27
clone size: .
J gene: TRBJ2-5
D gene: .

CDR3 protein: CSALQVSRSIYEQYF
CDR3 DNA: TGCAGTGCTTTACAGGTCTCTCGTTCCATCTACGAGCAGTACTTC
V gene: TRBV20-1
clone size: .
J gene: TRBJ2-7
D gene: .